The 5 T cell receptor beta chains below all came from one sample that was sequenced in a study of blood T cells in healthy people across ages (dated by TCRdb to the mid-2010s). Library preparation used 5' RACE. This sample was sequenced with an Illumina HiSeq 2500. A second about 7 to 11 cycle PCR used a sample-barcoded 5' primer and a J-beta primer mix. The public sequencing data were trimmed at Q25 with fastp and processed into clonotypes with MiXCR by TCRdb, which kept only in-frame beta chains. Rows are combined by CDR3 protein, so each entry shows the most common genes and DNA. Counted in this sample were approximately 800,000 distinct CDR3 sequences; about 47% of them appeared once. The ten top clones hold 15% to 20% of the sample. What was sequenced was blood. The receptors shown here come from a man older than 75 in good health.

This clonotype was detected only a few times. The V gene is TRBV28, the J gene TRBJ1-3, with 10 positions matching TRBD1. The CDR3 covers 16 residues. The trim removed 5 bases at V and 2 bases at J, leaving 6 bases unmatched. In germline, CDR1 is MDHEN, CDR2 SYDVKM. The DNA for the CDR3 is TGTGCCAGCAGTCCAAGACAGGGGGCGACTGGAAACACCATATATTTT. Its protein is CASSPRQGATGNTIYF.

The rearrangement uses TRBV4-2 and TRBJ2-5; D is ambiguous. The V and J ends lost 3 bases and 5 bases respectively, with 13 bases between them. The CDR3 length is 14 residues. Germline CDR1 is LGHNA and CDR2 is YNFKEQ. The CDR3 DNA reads TGTGCCAGCAGCCAGGCTAGTAGTTTGGAGACCCAGTACTTC. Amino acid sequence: CASSQASSLETQYF.

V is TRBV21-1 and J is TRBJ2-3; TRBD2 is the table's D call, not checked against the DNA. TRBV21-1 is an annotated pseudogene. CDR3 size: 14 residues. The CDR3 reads CASSKSEGSDTQYF. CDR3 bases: TGTGCCAGCAGCAAAAGTGAGGGCTCCGATACGCAGTATTTT.

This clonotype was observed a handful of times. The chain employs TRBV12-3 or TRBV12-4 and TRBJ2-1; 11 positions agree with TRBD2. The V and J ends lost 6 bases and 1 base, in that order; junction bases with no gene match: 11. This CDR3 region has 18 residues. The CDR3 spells CASRPGLAVRSSYNEQFF. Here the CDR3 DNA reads TGTGCCAGCAGGCCGGGACTAGCGGTCCGCTCATCCTACAATGAGCAGTTCTTC.

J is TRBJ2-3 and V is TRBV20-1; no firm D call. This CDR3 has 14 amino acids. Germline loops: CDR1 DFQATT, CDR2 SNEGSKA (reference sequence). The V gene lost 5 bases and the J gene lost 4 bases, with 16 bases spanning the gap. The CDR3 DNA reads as TGCAGTGCTCAAACCCCTAGTTTTGCAGATACGCAGTATTTT. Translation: CSAQTPSFADTQYF.